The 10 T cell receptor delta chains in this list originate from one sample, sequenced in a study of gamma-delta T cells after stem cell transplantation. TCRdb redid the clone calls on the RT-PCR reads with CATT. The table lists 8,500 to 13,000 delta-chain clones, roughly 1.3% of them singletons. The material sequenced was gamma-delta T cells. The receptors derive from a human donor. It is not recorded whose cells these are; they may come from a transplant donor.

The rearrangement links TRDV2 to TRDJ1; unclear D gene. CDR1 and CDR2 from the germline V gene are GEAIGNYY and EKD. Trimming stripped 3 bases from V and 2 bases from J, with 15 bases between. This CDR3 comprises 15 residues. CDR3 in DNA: TGTGCCTGTGACCCCGTGACTGCATTAACCGATAAACTCATCTTT. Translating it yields CACDPVTALTDKLIF.

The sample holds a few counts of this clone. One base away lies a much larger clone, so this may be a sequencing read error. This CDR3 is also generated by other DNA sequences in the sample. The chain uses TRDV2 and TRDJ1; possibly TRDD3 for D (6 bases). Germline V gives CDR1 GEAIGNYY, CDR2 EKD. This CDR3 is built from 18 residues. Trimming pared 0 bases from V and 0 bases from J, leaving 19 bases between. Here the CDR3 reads CACDTLRTGGTNTDKLIF. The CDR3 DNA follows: TGTGCCTGTGACACCCTTCGTACCGGGGGAACAAACACCGATAAACTCATCTTT.

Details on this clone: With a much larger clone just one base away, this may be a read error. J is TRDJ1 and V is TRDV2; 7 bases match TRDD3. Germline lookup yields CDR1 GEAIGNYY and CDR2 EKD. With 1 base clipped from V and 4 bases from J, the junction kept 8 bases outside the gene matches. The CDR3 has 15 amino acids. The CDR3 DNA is TGTGCCTGTGACACGATTTCGGGGATATGCGATAAACTCATCTTT. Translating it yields CACDTISGICDKLIF.

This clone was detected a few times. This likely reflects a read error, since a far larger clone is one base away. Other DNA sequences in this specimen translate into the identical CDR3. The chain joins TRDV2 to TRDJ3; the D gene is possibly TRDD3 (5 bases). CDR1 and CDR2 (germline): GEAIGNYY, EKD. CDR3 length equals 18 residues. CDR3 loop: CACDTVLGRSWDTRQMFF. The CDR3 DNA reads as TGTGCCTGTGACACCGTACTCGGCCGCTCCTGGGACACCCGGCAGATGTTTTTC.

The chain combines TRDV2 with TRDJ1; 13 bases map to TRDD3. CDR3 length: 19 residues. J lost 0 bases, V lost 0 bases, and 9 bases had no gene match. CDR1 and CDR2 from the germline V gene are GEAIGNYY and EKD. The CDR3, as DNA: TGTGCCTGTGACACCGTCCCAACTGGGGGATACGACTACACCGATAAACTCATCTTT. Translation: CACDTVPTGGYDYTDKLIF.

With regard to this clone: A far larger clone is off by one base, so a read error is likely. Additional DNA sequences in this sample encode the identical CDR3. Here the CDR3 reads CACDGLLGGTDKLIF. The DNA for the CDR3 is TGTGCCTGTGACGGATTACTGGGGGGTACTGATAAACTCATCTTT. The V and J genes are TRDV2 and TRDJ1; 8 bases line up with TRDD3. The germline CDR1 and CDR2 sequences are GEAIGNYY and EKD. This CDR3 is 15 amino acids long. The ends lost 3 bases at V and 5 bases at J; junction bases unmatched: 10.

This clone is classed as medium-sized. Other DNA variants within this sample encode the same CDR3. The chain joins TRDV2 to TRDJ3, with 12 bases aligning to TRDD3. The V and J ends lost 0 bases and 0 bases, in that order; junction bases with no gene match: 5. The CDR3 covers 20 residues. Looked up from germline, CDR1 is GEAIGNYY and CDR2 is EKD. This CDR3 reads CACDTGTGGYSSWDTRQMFF. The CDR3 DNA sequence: TGTGCCTGTGACACCGGTACTGGGGGATACAGCTCCTGGGACACCCGACAGATGTTTTTC.

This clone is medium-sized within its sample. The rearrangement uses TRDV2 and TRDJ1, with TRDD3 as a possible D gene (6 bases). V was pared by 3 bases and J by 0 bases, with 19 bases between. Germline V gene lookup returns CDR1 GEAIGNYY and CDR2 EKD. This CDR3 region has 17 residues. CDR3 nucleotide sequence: TGTGCCTGTGACTCCTTACTGGGCGGGAATTACACCGATAAACTCATCTTT. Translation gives CACDSLLGGNYTDKLIF.

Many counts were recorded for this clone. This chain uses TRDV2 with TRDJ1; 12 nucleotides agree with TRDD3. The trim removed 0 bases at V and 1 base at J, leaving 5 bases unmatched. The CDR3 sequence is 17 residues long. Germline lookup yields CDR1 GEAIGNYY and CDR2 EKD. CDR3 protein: CACDTLLGDTITDKLIF. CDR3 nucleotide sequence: TGTGCCTGTGACACCTTACTGGGGGATACTATCACCGATAAACTCATCTTT.

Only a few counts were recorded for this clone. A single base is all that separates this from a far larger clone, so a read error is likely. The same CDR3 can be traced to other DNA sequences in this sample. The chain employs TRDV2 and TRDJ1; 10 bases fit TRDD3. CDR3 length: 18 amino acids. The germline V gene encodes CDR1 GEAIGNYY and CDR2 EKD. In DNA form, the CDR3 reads TGTGCCTGTGACACAGTGAACTGGGGGATCACGACGACCGATAAACTCATCTTC. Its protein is CACDTVNWGITTTDKLIF.